Following are 17 T cell receptor beta chains from one sample sequenced in a study of OX40 agonist ivuxolimab in advanced cancers. Receptors were amplified or captured by the immunoSEQ multiplex PCR assay. In TCRdb, the immuneACCESS table is reduced to in-frame sequences with V and J assigned. These tables do not hold every clone; where another copy was compared, an unresolved V gene accounts for under half, and the others remain unexplained. The sample yields about 55,000 clones; 75% to 90% were counted once. The top ten clones comprise roughly 13% of the sample. The starting material was CD4+ or CD8+ T cells sorted from blood, obtained in a trial of the OX40 agonist ivuxolimab. The receptors were gathered from an adult with an advanced solid tumor such as melanoma, head and neck, liver or kidney cancer.

The chain combines TRBV4-2 with TRBJ2-3, with TRBD2 matching 9 bases. The CDR3 is 15 residues long. V gave up 0 bases and J gave up 4 bases; unmatched junction bases: 2. Germline-derived CDR1 and CDR2 are LGHNA and YNFKEQ. The CDR3: CASSQEAGGPDTQYF. CDR3 nucleotide sequence: TGTGCCAGCAGCCAAGAAGCGGGAGGCCCAGATACGCAGTATTTT.

The V and J genes are TRBV7-9 and TRBJ2-1, with 8 bases matching TRBD2. Germline assignment: CDR1 SEHNR and CDR2 FQNEAQ (reference sequence). With 5 bases clipped from V and 2 bases from J, the junction kept 5 bases outside the gene matches. CDR3 length: 15 amino acids. CDR3 region: CASSGSGMTYNEQFF. As DNA, the CDR3 is TGTGCCAGCAGCGGTAGCGGGATGACCTACAATGAGCAGTTCTTC.

The chain carries TRBV10-1 and TRBJ1-1; D gene unclear. Germline lookup yields CDR1 WNHNN and CDR2 SYGVQD (reference sequence). The CDR3 covers 13 residues. Trimming stripped 4 bases from V and 0 bases from J, with 6 bases between. The CDR3: CASSGGMNTEAFF. Here the CDR3 DNA reads TGCGCCAGCAGTGGAGGGATGAACACTGAAGCTTTCTTT.

The chain is built from TRBV30 and TRBJ1-2; D unresolved. V was trimmed by 3 bases and J by 8 bases, leaving 16 bases between them. Germline CDR1 is GTSNPN and CDR2 is SVGIG (reference sequence). The CDR3 has 13 residues. The chain's CDR3 is CAWRGLEVMGYTF. The CDR3 nucleotides are TGTGCCTGGAGAGGCCTGGAGGTGATGGGCTACACCTTC. The full variable domain, its missing parts supplied by reference TRBV30 and TRBJ1-2, is SQTIHQWPATLVQPVGSPLSLECTVEGTSNPNLYWYRQAAGRGLQLLFYSVGIGQISSEVPQNLSASRPQDRQFILSSKKLLLSDSGFYLCAWRGLEVMGYTFGSGTRLTVV.

The V and J genes are TRBV27 and TRBJ2-3; 9 positions match TRBD1. CDR3 length: 16 residues. In germline, CDR1 is MNHEY, CDR2 SMNVEV (reference sequence). Trimming at V came to 2 bases and at J to 3 bases, leaving 6 bases not matched to a gene. The CDR3 is CASSLRRDRETDTQYF. CDR3 nucleotides: TGTGCCAGCAGTTTAAGACGGGACAGGGAGACAGATACGCAGTATTTT.

The chain uses TRBV7-9 and TRBJ2-3; D possibly corresponds to TRBD1 (6 bases). The CDR3 extends over 16 amino acids. The V gene lost 5 bases and the J gene lost 0 bases, with 15 bases spanning the gap. The germline gives CDR1 SEHNR, CDR2 FQNEAQ (reference sequence). The CDR3 nucleotides read TGTGCCAGCAGCCTAATCGGGACACGAAGCACAGATACGCAGTATTTT. Residues: CASSLIGTRSTDTQYF.

V usage is TRBV7-3 and J usage is TRBJ2-3, with D possibly matching TRBD1 (5 bases). Looked up from germline, CDR1 is SGHTA and CDR2 is FQGTGA. The CDR3 runs 13 residues. V was clipped by 5 bases and J by 2 bases, with 8 bases between them. DNA for the CDR3: TGTGCCAGCAGCGGCAGGGTCACAGATACGCAGTATTTT. Translated, it gives CASSGRVTDTQYF.

The rearrangement joins TRBV6-1 to TRBJ2-1; D possibly uses TRBD1 or TRBD2 (5 bases each). The V end lost 5 bases, the J end lost 0 bases, and 11 bases lay between the germline ends. CDR3 length: 15 amino acids. The V gene's germline CDR1 is MNHNS and CDR2 SASEGT. The CDR3 DNA reads TGTGCCAGCAGTCGGAGGACAAGCTCCTACAATGAGCAGTTCTTC. Translation: CASSRRTSSYNEQFF.

This rearrangement joins TRBV28 to TRBJ2-7, with 10 bases aligning to TRBD2. Germline values: CDR1 MDHEN, CDR2 SYDVKM. The CDR3 is 15 amino acids. V lost 5 bases to trimming and J lost 3 bases; unmatched junction nucleotides: 7. The CDR3 nucleotides read TGTGCCAGCAGTCGGCCCTCTAGCGGGAGCTACGAGCAGTACTTC. Encoded protein: CASSRPSSGSYEQYF.

V gene TRBV7-2 combines with J gene TRBJ2-7; possible D gene TRBD1, 5 bases. V lost 6 bases and J lost 2, with 11 bases in between. Germline V lookup: CDR1 SGHTA, CDR2 FQGNSA. The CDR3 has 13 residues. CDR3 in amino acids: CASSNGRAYEQYF. CDR3 nucleotide sequence: TGTGCCAGCAGTAATGGCAGGGCCTACGAGCAGTACTTC.

This clone came up once. The chain uses TRBV19 and TRBJ2-3, with 8 bases lining up with TRBD1. This CDR3 has 16 residues. Trimming at V came to 7 bases and at J to 3 bases, leaving 12 bases not matched to a gene. Germline V CDR1 and CDR2: LNHDA, SQIVND (reference sequence). The CDR3 sequence is CASTSPGQVGTDTQYF. CDR3 nucleotides: TGTGCCAGTACCTCACCGGGACAGGTCGGGACAGATACGCAGTATTTT.

V and J are TRBV6-6 and TRBJ1-2, with 7 bases that match TRBD1. The V gene's germline CDR1 is MNHNY and CDR2 SVGAGI (reference sequence). The CDR3 length is 13 residues. V was clipped by 4 bases and J by 8 bases; unmatched bases: 7. The CDR3 DNA reads as TGTGCCAGCAGTTTGGAAGGGGGCTACGGCTACACCTTC. This sequence encodes CASSLEGGYGYTF.

The chain employs TRBV18 and TRBJ1-5; D unresolved. Trimming stripped 5 bases from V and 5 bases from J, with 13 bases between. Germline V lookup: CDR1 KGHSH, CDR2 LQKENI. The CDR3 spans 14 residues. CDR3 bases: TGTGCCAGCTCATTAGGGTTTTCGGATCAGCCCCAGCATTTT. It translates to CASSLGFSDQPQHF.

The chain has TRBV4-1 and TRBJ1-2, with D uncertain. CDR1 and CDR2 from the germline V gene are MGHRA and YSYEKL. V dropped 2 bases and J dropped 8 bases, with 12 bases sitting between them. The CDR3 has 13 amino acids. The CDR3 nucleotides are TGCGCCAGCAGCCAATGGACTATCAGCGGCTACACCTTC. The encoded protein is CASSQWTISGYTF.

The J gene is TRBJ2-1, the V gene TRBV7-9, with a possible D match to TRBD1 (5 bases). The CDR3 runs 16 residues. Germline V gene lookup returns CDR1 SEHNR and CDR2 FQNEAQ (reference sequence). V lost 1 base, J lost 0 bases, and 10 bases lay in between. CDR3 DNA sequence: TGTGCCAGCAGCTTAGGAGCGACAGACTCCTACAATGAGCAGTTCTTC. Translating it yields CASSLGATDSYNEQFF.

The chain joins TRBV7-6 to TRBJ2-7, with 8 positions matching TRBD2. CDR3 length: 16 residues. CDR1 is SGHVS and CDR2 is FNYEAQ in the germline V gene. Germline trimming cut 0 bases from V and 4 bases from J; bases unmatched to any gene: 8. Here the CDR3 DNA reads TGTGCCAGCAGCTTAGCCGGGACTAGTTTTCCATACGAGCAGTACTTC. It translates to CASSLAGTSFPYEQYF.

This clone was detected a few times. The same CDR3 is also encoded by other DNA sequences in this sample. The rearrangement joins TRBV29-1 to TRBJ2-1; D is uncertain. The germline V gene encodes CDR1 SQVTM and CDR2 ANQGSEA. V was cut by 5 bases and J by 0 bases, with 8 bases left in between. This CDR3 is built from 13 residues. The CDR3 nucleotides read TGCAGCGTTCTAGGTAGCTCCTACAATGAGCAGTTCTTC. This translates into CSVLGSSYNEQFF.